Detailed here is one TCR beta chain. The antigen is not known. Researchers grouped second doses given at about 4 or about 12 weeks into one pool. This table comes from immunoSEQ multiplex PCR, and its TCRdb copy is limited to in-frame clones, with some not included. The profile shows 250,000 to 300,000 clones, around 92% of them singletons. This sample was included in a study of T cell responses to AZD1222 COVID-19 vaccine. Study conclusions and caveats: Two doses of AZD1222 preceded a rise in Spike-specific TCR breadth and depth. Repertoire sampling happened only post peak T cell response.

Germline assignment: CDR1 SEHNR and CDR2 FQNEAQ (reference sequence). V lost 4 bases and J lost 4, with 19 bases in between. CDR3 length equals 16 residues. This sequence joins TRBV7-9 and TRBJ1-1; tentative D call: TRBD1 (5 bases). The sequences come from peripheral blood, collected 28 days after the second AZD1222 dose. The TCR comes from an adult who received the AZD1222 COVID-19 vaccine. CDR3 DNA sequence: TGTGCCAGCAGCTCACCAGGCCAGGGAAGAGGCACTGAAGCTTTCTTT. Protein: CASSSPGQGRGTEAFF.